This T cell receptor beta chain was captured by sequencing in a study of PD-L1 blockade in urothelial cancer. About the research overall: Each blood sample yielded a median of about 150,000 T cells.

Spiking of synthetic TCR analog templates was performed in each PCR. Measured with immunoSEQ multiplex PCR; TCRdb has only the in-frame clones, and not every one. The sample has more than 50,000 clones, approximately 81% seen once; the top ten hold 3.2%. CDR1 and CDR2 from the germline V gene are LNHDA and SQIVND (reference sequence). The V end lost 4 bases, the J end lost 5 bases, and 14 bases lay between the germline ends. This CDR3 contains 15 residues. Time point indicated: pretreatment peripheral blood. Patients presented with locally advanced or metastatic urothelial carcinoma. The chain couples TRBV19 to TRBJ2-2; perhaps TRBD1 as D (6 bases). The sample here was PBMCs, taken around atezolizumab (anti-PD-L1) treatment. The source of this sequence is a man aged 70 or older with urothelial cancer. The DNA of the CDR3 is TGTGCCAGTAGTACCCAGGGGTCGGGTACCGGGGAGCTGTTTTTT. Amino acids: CASSTQGSGTGELFF.